Listed below are T cell receptor beta chains from one sample, sequenced in a study of cytomegalovirus exposure and HLA in healthy donors. The data were produced by immunoSEQ multiplex PCR, yet TCRdb's version contains in-frame clones alone and is incomplete. The sample consists of about 120,000 clones, over 75% of them appearing once. The specimen was PBMCs. These receptors originate from a man between 40 and 49 years old in good health and CMV-seronegative. Each CDR3 is given with its conserved first and last residue. The order of the fields is J gene, clone size, V gene, D gene, CDR3 protein, CDR3 DNA. A D gene is named only where the DNA matches it firmly. Clone size, where shown, is once, few, many, or a class for clones that have expanded.

j_gene: TRBJ2-7
abundance: once
v_gene: TRBV5-1
d_gene: NA
CDR3aa: CASSSDYEQYF
CDR3nt: TGCGCCAGCAGCTCAGATTACGAGCAGTACTTC

j_gene: TRBJ2-5
abundance: NA
v_gene: TRBV5-1
d_gene: TRBD2
CDR3aa: CASSLGLAGDQETQYF
CDR3nt: TGCGCCAGCAGCTTGGGCCTAGCGGGAGATCAAGAGACCCAGTACTTC

j_gene: TRBJ2-3
abundance: once
v_gene: TRBV19
d_gene: TRBD1
CDR3aa: CASSTGQADTQYF
CDR3nt: TGTGCCAGTAGTACGGGACAGGCCGATACGCAGTATTTT

j_gene: TRBJ1-4
abundance: NA
v_gene: TRBV10-3
d_gene: NA
CDR3aa: CAISVSQGRGGDEKLFF
CDR3nt: TGTGCCATCAGTGTATCACAAGGACGAGGGGGGGATGAAAAACTGTTTTTT

j_gene: TRBJ1-1
abundance: few
v_gene: TRBV5-6
d_gene: NA
CDR3aa: CASSLPTGEAFF
CDR3nt: TGTGCCAGCAGCTTGCCCACCGGGGAAGCTTTCTTT

j_gene: TRBJ2-3
abundance: NA
v_gene: TRBV9
d_gene: TRBD2
CDR3aa: CASSLREGGTDTQYF
CDR3nt: TGTGCCAGCAGCCTACGGGAGGGCGGCACAGATACGCAGTATTTT

j_gene: TRBJ1-5
abundance: NA
v_gene: TRBV4-3
d_gene: NA
CDR3aa: CASSQDPLGNQPQHF
CDR3nt: TGCGCCAGCAGCCAAGATCCACTGGGCAATCAGCCCCAGCATTTT

j_gene: TRBJ1-4
abundance: NA
v_gene: TRBV7-9
d_gene: TRBD1
CDR3aa: CASRDRGHEKLFF
CDR3nt: TGTGCCAGCAGGGACAGGGGACATGAAAAACTGTTTTTT

j_gene: TRBJ1-1
abundance: few
v_gene: TRBV2
d_gene: NA
CDR3aa: CASRQALLNTEAFF
CDR3nt: TGTGCCAGCAGACAAGCGTTACTGAACACTGAAGCTTTCTTT

j_gene: TRBJ2-2
abundance: NA
v_gene: TRBV11-1
d_gene: NA
CDR3aa: CASSLADSYTGELFF
CDR3nt: TGTGCCAGCAGCTTAGCGGACAGTTACACCGGGGAGCTGTTTTTT

j_gene: TRBJ1-2
abundance: NA
v_gene: TRBV7-2
d_gene: NA
CDR3aa: CASSLQGYGYTF
CDR3nt: TGTGCCAGCAGCTTACAGGGCTATGGCTACACCTTC

j_gene: TRBJ2-5
abundance: few
v_gene: TRBV18
d_gene: NA
CDR3aa: CASSPLVKGETQYF
CDR3nt: TGTGCCAGCTCACCACTTGTCAAGGGGGAGACCCAGTACTTC

j_gene: TRBJ1-5
abundance: NA
v_gene: TRBV4-3
d_gene: TRBD1
CDR3aa: CASSQAWDSYQPQHF
CDR3nt: TGCGCCAGCAGCCAAGCGTGGGACAGTTATCAGCCCCAGCATTTT

j_gene: TRBJ2-7
abundance: NA
v_gene: TRBV9
d_gene: NA
CDR3aa: CASSVGANEPYEQYF
CDR3nt: TGTGCCAGCAGCGTAGGGGCGAACGAACCTTACGAGCAGTACTTC

j_gene: TRBJ2-2
abundance: NA
v_gene: TRBV2
d_gene: NA
CDR3aa: CASSAYTTNTGELFF
CDR3nt: TGTGCCAGCAGTGCGTACACGACGAACACCGGGGAGCTGTTTTTT

j_gene: TRBJ1-2
abundance: few
v_gene: TRBV10-2
d_gene: TRBD1
CDR3aa: CASKHPLGGATGGYTF
CDR3nt: TGCGCCAGCAAGCACCCTTTAGGGGGCGCAACCGGTGGCTACACCTTC

j_gene: TRBJ2-7
abundance: NA
v_gene: TRBV9
d_gene: TRBD1
CDR3aa: CASSAEQGFEQYF
CDR3nt: TGTGCCAGCAGCGCAGAACAGGGGTTCGAGCAGTACTTC

j_gene: TRBJ2-7
abundance: NA
v_gene: TRBV10-3
d_gene: NA
CDR3aa: CAISWGGANPPYEQYF
CDR3nt: TGTGCCATCAGTTGGGGGGGGGCGAACCCCCCCTACGAGCAGTACTTC

j_gene: TRBJ2-7
abundance: once
v_gene: TRBV1
d_gene: NA
CDR3aa: CTSSHLPGLRSYEQYF
CDR3nt: TGCACCAGCAGCCACTTGCCTGGACTGAGGAGCTACGAGCAGTACTTC

j_gene: TRBJ1-6
abundance: NA
v_gene: TRBV10-3
d_gene: NA
CDR3aa: CAISDLSGNGSPLHF
CDR3nt: TGTGCCATCAGTGATTTGTCGGGGAACGGTTCACCCCTCCACTTT

j_gene: TRBJ1-6
abundance: once
v_gene: TRBV5-1
d_gene: TRBD1
CDR3aa: CASSFSGGSTPPLHF
CDR3nt: TGCGCCAGCAGCTTCTCAGGGGGCTCGACGCCACCCCTCCACTTT

j_gene: TRBJ2-1
abundance: NA
v_gene: TRBV7-9
d_gene: TRBD1
CDR3aa: CASRPGGDGEQFF
CDR3nt: TGTGCCAGCAGGCCAGGGGGAGACGGAGAGCAGTTCTTC

j_gene: TRBJ2-6
abundance: NA
v_gene: TRBV5-6
d_gene: NA
CDR3aa: CASSLPSSGANVLTF
CDR3nt: TGTGCCAGCAGCTTGCCCTCCTCTGGGGCCAACGTCCTGACTTTC

j_gene: TRBJ2-3
abundance: NA
v_gene: TRBV2
d_gene: NA
CDR3aa: CASSTTDGTQYF
CDR3nt: TGTGCCAGCAGCACGACAGACGGTACGCAGTATTTT

j_gene: TRBJ2-3
abundance: NA
v_gene: TRBV7-2
d_gene: TRBD2
CDR3aa: CASKAGGLTDTQYF
CDR3nt: TGTGCCAGCAAAGCGGGGGGCCTCACAGATACGCAGTATTTT

j_gene: TRBJ1-4
abundance: NA
v_gene: TRBV5-1
d_gene: NA
CDR3aa: CASSLVRSANEKLFF
CDR3nt: TGCGCCAGCAGCTTGGTCAGGTCGGCTAATGAAAAACTGTTTTTT

j_gene: TRBJ1-3
abundance: NA
v_gene: TRBV5-1
d_gene: TRBD1
CDR3aa: CASSLRTGVGNTIYF
CDR3nt: TGCGCCAGCAGCTTGAGGACAGGGGTTGGAAACACCATATATTTT

j_gene: TRBJ2-7
abundance: NA
v_gene: TRBV18
d_gene: TRBD1
CDR3aa: CASSGTGGIYEQYF
CDR3nt: TGTGCCAGCTCAGGGACAGGGGGCATCTACGAGCAGTACTTC

j_gene: TRBJ2-3
abundance: NA
v_gene: TRBV5-1
d_gene: TRBD2
CDR3aa: CASSLGSGRALPDTQYF
CDR3nt: TGCGCCAGCAGCTTGGGTAGCGGGAGGGCCCTTCCAGATACGCAGTATTTT

j_gene: TRBJ1-2
abundance: NA
v_gene: TRBV21-1
d_gene: NA
CDR3aa: CASTLNYGYTF
CDR3nt: TGTGCCAGCACCCTAAACTATGGCTACACCTTC

j_gene: TRBJ2-7
abundance: NA
v_gene: TRBV19
d_gene: TRBD1
CDR3aa: CASSPSGTGPYEQYF
CDR3nt: TGTGCCAGTAGTCCTTCCGGGACAGGGCCCTACGAGCAGTACTTC

j_gene: TRBJ1-5
abundance: NA
v_gene: TRBV19
d_gene: TRBD1
CDR3aa: CASRSDRASSNQPQHF
CDR3nt: TGTGCCAGTAGAAGTGACAGGGCATCTAGCAATCAGCCCCAGCATTTT

j_gene: TRBJ2-3
abundance: NA
v_gene: TRBV18
d_gene: NA
CDR3aa: CASSPPATTDTQYF
CDR3nt: TGTGCCAGCTCACCACCAGCGACCACAGATACGCAGTATTTT

j_gene: TRBJ1-1
abundance: NA
v_gene: TRBV6-5
d_gene: NA
CDR3aa: CASSYGAEAFF
CDR3nt: TGTGCCAGCAGTTATGGAGCTGAAGCTTTCTTT

j_gene: TRBJ2-1
abundance: NA
v_gene: TRBV4-3
d_gene: NA
CDR3aa: CASSQEGFGGEQFF
CDR3nt: TGCGCCAGCAGCCAAGAGGGATTCGGCGGGGAGCAGTTCTTC

j_gene: TRBJ2-3
abundance: NA
v_gene: TRBV18
d_gene: TRBD1
CDR3aa: CASSPTGITDTQYF
CDR3nt: TGTGCCAGCTCCCCGACAGGGATCACAGATACGCAGTATTTT

j_gene: TRBJ2-5
abundance: NA
v_gene: TRBV5-1
d_gene: NA
CDR3aa: CASSLVIRGALEETQYF
CDR3nt: TGCGCCAGCAGCTTGGTAATACGGGGGGCTCTGGAAGAGACCCAGTACTTC

j_gene: TRBJ1-3
abundance: once
v_gene: TRBV7-3
d_gene: TRBD1
CDR3aa: CASSSGQGKTIYF
CDR3nt: TGTGCCAGCAGCTCCGGACAGGGGAAGACCATATATTTT

j_gene: TRBJ2-7
abundance: NA
v_gene: TRBV7-6
d_gene: TRBD1
CDR3aa: CASGGTGGGPYEQYF
CDR3nt: TGTGCCTCTGGGGGTACAGGGGGAGGACCGTACGAGCAGTACTTC

j_gene: TRBJ2-7
abundance: NA
v_gene: TRBV11-2
d_gene: TRBD1
CDR3aa: CASSPPQGAYEQYF
CDR3nt: TGTGCCAGCAGCCCCCCACAGGGGGCTTACGAGCAGTACTTC

j_gene: TRBJ2-1
abundance: once
v_gene: TRBV2
d_gene: NA
CDR3aa: CASRALTINEQFF
CDR3nt: TGTGCCAGCAGGGCGCTGACTATCAATGAGCAGTTCTTC

j_gene: TRBJ2-7
abundance: NA
v_gene: TRBV7-8
d_gene: NA
CDR3aa: CASSLAEQGPSYEQYF
CDR3nt: TGTGCCAGCAGCTTAGCAGAACAGGGTCCGTCCTACGAGCAGTACTTC

j_gene: TRBJ2-7
abundance: NA
v_gene: TRBV5-4
d_gene: NA
CDR3aa: CASSLEGPPDEQYF
CDR3nt: TGTGCCAGCAGCTTGGAGGGGCCCCCGGACGAGCAGTACTTC

j_gene: TRBJ1-1
abundance: NA
v_gene: TRBV30
d_gene: NA
CDR3aa: CAWRLRATNTEAFF
CDR3nt: TGTGCCTGGAGATTGAGGGCTACGAACACTGAAGCTTTCTTT

j_gene: TRBJ1-4
abundance: NA
v_gene: TRBV5-4
d_gene: TRBD1
CDR3aa: CASATGTGEKLFF
CDR3nt: TGTGCCAGCGCAACCGGGACAGGCGAAAAACTGTTTTTT

j_gene: TRBJ1-1
abundance: NA
v_gene: TRBV27
d_gene: TRBD1
CDR3aa: CASRGQGVRGVGAFF
CDR3nt: TGTGCCAGCAGGGGACAGGGAGTTCGTGGGGTCGGCGCTTTCTTT

j_gene: TRBJ1-2
abundance: NA
v_gene: TRBV28
d_gene: NA
CDR3aa: CASSLTDGTGPGYTF
CDR3nt: TGTGCCAGCAGTTTGACGGATGGTACAGGGCCGGGCTACACCTTC